The sequence of this TCR beta chain was determined in a study of blood T cell repertoires in COVID-19. Produced via immunoSEQ multiplex PCR; TCRdb's table is partial and in-frame only. Here the sample spans roughly 31,000 clones, 90% being singletons. The V gene's germline CDR1 is MDHEN and CDR2 SYDVKM. The CDR3 is 17 residues long. V shed 6 bases and J 5 bases; nucleotides not matched to a gene: 12. This clonotype was obtained from a man in his 60s with active COVID-19. Sequencing was carried out using peripheral blood. V gene TRBV28 combines with J gene TRBJ1-5; 11 positions match TRBD1. CDR3 sequence (DNA): TGTGCCAGCAGGCGCCCCGGGACAGGGGGTGGGGATCAGCCCCAGCATTTT. It codes for CASRRPGTGGGDQPQHF.